The 12 T cell receptor beta chains listed next were all sequenced from one sample in a study of cytomegalovirus exposure and HLA in healthy donors (dated by TCRdb to the late 2010s). Receptor libraries were prepared by the immunoSEQ multiplex PCR assay. For the multiplex PCR, a mixture combining 60 forward primers for TCR Vbeta segments and 13 reverse primers for TCR Jbeta segments was used. Here the immuneACCESS table is served through TCRdb, limited to in-frame sequences with V and J called. Missing clones are a known gap in these copies; in checked studies unresolved V genes cover under half, and the rest lacks a known reason. This sample lists fewer than 350,000 clones; around nine tenths were detected once. In total, the top ten clones hold about 2.3% of the sample. Sequencing was done on a sample of PBMCs. The origin of the receptors is a woman aged 18-30 years in good health and CMV-seronegative.

This chain connects TRBV18 to TRBJ1-5, with TRBD1 identical over 12 bases. The CDR3 is 18 amino acids. V lost 3 bases to trimming and J lost 2 bases; unmatched junction nucleotides: 8. Germline V gives CDR1 KGHSH, CDR2 LQKENI. The CDR3, as DNA: TGTGCCAGCTCACCTAAAGTCGGGACAGGGGGCGGCAATCAGCCCCAGCATTTT. Translated: CASSPKVGTGGGNQPQHF.

J is TRBJ1-2 and V is TRBV25-1, with D hard to call. V was cut by 4 bases and J by 5 bases, with 11 bases left in between. The CDR3 runs 13 residues. CDR1 is MGHDK and CDR2 is SYGVNS in the germline V gene. CDR3 DNA sequence: TGTGCCAGCAGTGGCTATGCGGGGTATGGCTACACCTTC. Translating it yields CASSGYAGYGYTF.

The chain uses TRBV5-5 and TRBJ2-7; 7 nucleotides agree with TRBD2. Germline CDR1 reads SGHKS; CDR2 reads YYEKEE (reference sequence). CDR3 length: 13 amino acids. Trimming cost V 0 bases and J 7 bases; bases outside gene matches: 4. Written as DNA, the CDR3 is TGTGCCAGCAGCTTGGTTCCGGGGGGAGAGCAGTACTTC. Amino acids: CASSLVPGGEQYF.

In its sample, this clone was seen once. This chain joins TRBV19 and TRBJ2-1, with TRBD1 matching over 11 bases. Per the germline V gene, CDR1 is LNHDA and CDR2 is SQIVND (reference sequence). V shed 8 bases and J 7 bases; nucleotides not matched to a gene: 10. This CDR3 spans 15 amino acids. The CDR3 coding sequence is TGTGCCAGTCGAACCGGGGACAGGGGGGGAAATGAGCAGTTCTTC. Its protein product is CASRTGDRGGNEQFF.

V usage is TRBV19 and J usage is TRBJ2-7; TRBD1 aligns across 7 bases. Germline lookup yields CDR1 LNHDA and CDR2 SQIVND (reference sequence). Trimming removed 7 bases from V and 4 bases from J; junction bases left unmatched: 7. The CDR3 runs 13 residues. The DNA for the CDR3 is TGTGCCAGTACACGGACAGGCGGGTACGAGCAGTACTTC. Encoded protein: CASTRTGGYEQYF.

This clone was detected only once. The chain combines TRBV30 with TRBJ2-1, with D perhaps matching TRBD1 (6 bases). The V end lost 2 bases, the J end lost 11 bases, and 13 bases lay between the germline ends. The CDR3 extends over 12 amino acids. Germline lookup yields CDR1 GTSNPN and CDR2 SVGIG (reference sequence). The CDR3 DNA is TGTGCCTGGAGTAGGACAGAAGGGAAGCAGTTCTTC. Translated, it gives CAWSRTEGKQFF. Variable domain in full (rest from reference TRBV30 and TRBJ2-1): SQTIHQWPATLVQPVGSPLSLECTVEGTSNPNLYWYRQAAGRGLQLLFYSVGIGQISSEVPQNLSASRPQDRQFILSSKKLLLSDSGFYLCAWSRTEGKQFFGPGTRLTVL.

The J gene is TRBJ1-1, the V gene TRBV9, with D perhaps TRBD1 (6 bases). CDR3 length: 16 amino acids. Germline CDR1 reads SGDLS; CDR2 reads YYNGEE. Trimming took off 3 bases at V and 2 bases at J, with 17 bases between the two ends. The CDR3 reads CASSGSSGTKNTEAFF. CDR3 coding DNA: TGTGCCAGCAGCGGTTCCTCCGGGACAAAAAACACTGAAGCTTTCTTT.

The chain has TRBV16 and TRBJ2-2; tentative D call: TRBD2 (5 bases). This CDR3 comprises 12 residues. Per germline, CDR1 KGHSY and CDR2 FQNENV. V was shortened by 3 bases and J by 6 bases, with 5 bases between the two germline ends. The CDR3 nucleotides are TGTGCCAGCAGCCACGGGGCCGGGGAGCTGTTTTTT. Translating it yields CASSHGAGELFF.

The J gene is TRBJ1-2, the V gene TRBV2, with D unresolved. V dropped 6 bases and J dropped 4 bases, with 12 bases sitting between them. The CDR3 sequence is 13 residues long. The germline gives CDR1 SNHLY, CDR2 FYNNEI. The CDR3 protein is CASRREEGYGYTF. The CDR3 DNA reads as TGTGCCAGCAGGAGGGAGGAGGGCTATGGCTACACCTTC.

The chain links TRBV6-5 to TRBJ2-1, with TRBD2 matching over 7 bases. The germline V gene encodes CDR1 MNHEY and CDR2 SVGAGI. The CDR3 runs 16 residues. Losses at the gene ends were 0 bases for V and 3 bases for J; bases not matched to a gene: 5. CDR3 sequence: CASSYSSLADYNEQFF. The CDR3 nucleotides are TGTGCCAGCAGTTACTCGAGTCTAGCGGACTACAATGAGCAGTTCTTC.

The V call is TRBV2, the J call TRBJ2-5; possibly TRBD1 for D (5 bases). Per the germline V gene, CDR1 is SNHLY and CDR2 is FYNNEI. V was trimmed by 4 bases and J by 2 bases, leaving 20 bases between them. The CDR3 runs to 17 residues. The CDR3 DNA reads as TGTGCCAGCAGTGGCCCCCTCCCCAGACAGCTGCAAGAGACCCAGTACTTC. This encodes CASSGPLPRQLQETQYF.

Concerning this clone: Germline and junction disagree at one end, which may indicate a read error. The chain uses TRBV20-1 and TRBJ1-1, with 8 bases lining up with TRBD1. The CDR3 has 11 residues. The germline CDR1 and CDR2 sequences are DFQATT and SNEGSKA (reference sequence). The CDR3, as DNA: TGCAGTGCTAGCCTACAGGGGGATGGGACCTTT. Encoded protein: CSASLQGDGTF.